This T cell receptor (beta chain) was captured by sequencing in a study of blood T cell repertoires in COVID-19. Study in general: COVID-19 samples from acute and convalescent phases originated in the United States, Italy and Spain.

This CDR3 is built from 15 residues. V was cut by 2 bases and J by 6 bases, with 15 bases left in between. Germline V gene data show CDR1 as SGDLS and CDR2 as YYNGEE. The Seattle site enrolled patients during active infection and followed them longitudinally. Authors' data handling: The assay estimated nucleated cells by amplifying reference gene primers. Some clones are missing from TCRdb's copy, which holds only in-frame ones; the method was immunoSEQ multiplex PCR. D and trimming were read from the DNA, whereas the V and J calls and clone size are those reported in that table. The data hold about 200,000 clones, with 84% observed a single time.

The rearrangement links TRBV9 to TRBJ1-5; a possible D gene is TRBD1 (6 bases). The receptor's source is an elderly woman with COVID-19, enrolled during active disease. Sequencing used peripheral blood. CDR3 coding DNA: TGTGCCAGCAGCGTCGCCGGGGGGCGGTTTCAGCCCCAGCATTTT. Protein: CASSVAGGRFQPQHF.